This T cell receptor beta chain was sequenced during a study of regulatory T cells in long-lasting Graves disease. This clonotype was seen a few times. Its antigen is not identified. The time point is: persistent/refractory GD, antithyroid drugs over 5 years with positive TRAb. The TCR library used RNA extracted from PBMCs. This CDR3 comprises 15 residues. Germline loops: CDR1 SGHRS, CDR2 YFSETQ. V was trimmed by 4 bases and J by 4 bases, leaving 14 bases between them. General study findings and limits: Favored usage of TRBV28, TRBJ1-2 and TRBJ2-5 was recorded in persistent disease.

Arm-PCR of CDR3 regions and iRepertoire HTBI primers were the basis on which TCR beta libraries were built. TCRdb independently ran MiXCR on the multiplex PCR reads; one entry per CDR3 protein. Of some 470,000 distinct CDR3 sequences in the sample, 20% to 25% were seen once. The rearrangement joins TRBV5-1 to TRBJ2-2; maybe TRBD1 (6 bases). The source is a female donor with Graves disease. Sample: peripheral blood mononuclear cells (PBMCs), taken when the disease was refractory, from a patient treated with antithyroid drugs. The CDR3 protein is CASSIDRTATGELFF. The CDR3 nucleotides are TGCGCCAGCAGCATAGACCGGACAGCCACCGGGGAGCTGTTTTTT.